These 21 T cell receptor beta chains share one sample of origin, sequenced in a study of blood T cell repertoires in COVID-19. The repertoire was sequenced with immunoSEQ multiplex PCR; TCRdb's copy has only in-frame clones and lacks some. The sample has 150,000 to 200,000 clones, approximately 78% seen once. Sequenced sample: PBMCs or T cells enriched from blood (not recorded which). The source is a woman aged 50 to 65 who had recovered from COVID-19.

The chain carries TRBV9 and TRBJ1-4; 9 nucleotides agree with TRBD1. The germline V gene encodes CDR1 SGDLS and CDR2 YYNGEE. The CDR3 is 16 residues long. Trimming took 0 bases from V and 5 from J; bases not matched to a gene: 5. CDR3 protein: CASSVEGGTGNEKLFF. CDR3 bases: TGTGCCAGCAGCGTAGAGGGAGGGACAGGGAATGAAAAACTGTTTTTT.

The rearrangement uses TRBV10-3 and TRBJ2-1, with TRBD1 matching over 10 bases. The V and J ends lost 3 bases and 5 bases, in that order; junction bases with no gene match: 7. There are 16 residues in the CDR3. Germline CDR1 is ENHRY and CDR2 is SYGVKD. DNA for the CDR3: TGTGCCATCAGTGACCGATCCGGGACAGGGGACAATGAGCAGTTCTTC. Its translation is CAISDRSGTGDNEQFF.

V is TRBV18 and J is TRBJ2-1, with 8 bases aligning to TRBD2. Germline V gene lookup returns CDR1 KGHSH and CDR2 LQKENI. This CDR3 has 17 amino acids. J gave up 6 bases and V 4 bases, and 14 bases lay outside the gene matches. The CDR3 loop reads CASSHERRRGASNEQFF. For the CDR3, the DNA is TGTGCCAGCTCACACGAACGACGGCGGGGGGCGTCCAATGAGCAGTTCTTC.

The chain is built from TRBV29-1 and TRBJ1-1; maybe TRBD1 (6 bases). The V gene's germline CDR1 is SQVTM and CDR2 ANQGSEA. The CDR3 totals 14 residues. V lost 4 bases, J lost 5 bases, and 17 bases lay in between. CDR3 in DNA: TGCAGCGTTGCTCTTAGTCACAGGGAGACTGAAGCTTTCTTT. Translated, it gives CSVALSHRETEAFF.

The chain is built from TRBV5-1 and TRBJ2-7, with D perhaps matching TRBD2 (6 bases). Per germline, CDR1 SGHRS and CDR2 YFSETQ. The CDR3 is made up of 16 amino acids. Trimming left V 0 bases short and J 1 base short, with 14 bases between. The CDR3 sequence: CASSLVVGLTSYEQYF. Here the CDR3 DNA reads TGCGCCAGCAGCTTGGTGGTAGGACTAACATCCTACGAGCAGTACTTC.

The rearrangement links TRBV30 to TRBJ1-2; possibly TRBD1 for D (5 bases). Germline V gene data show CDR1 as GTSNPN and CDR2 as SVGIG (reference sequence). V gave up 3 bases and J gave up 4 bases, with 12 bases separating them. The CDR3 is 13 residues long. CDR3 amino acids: CAWRLGGFYGYTF. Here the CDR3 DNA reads TGTGCCTGGAGATTGGGGGGTTTCTATGGCTACACCTTC.

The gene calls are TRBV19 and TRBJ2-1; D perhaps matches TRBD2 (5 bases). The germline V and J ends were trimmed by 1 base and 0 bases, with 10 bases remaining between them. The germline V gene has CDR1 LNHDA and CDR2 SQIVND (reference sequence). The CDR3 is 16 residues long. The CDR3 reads CASSIVGSSSYNEQFF. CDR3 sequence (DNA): TGTGCCAGTAGTATAGTAGGGAGTAGCTCCTACAATGAGCAGTTCTTC.

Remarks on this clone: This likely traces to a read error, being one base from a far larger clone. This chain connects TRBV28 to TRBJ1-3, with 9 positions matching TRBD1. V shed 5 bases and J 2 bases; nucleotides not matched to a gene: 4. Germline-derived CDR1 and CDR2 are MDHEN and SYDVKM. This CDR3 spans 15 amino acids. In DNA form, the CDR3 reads TGTGCCAGCAGTGCCCGGACAGGGGCTGGAAACACCATATATTTT. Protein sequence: CASSARTGAGNTIYF.

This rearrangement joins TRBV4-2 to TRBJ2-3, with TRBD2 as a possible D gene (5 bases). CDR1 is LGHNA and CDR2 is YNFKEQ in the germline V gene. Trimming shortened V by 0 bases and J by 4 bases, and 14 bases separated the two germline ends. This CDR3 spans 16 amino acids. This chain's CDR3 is CASSQEIGGMADTQYF. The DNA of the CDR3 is TGTGCCAGCAGCCAAGAGATAGGAGGTATGGCAGATACGCAGTATTTT.

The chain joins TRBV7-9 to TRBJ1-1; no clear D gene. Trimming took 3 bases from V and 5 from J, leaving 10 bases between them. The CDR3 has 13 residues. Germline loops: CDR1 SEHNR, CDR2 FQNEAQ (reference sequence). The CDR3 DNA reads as TGTGCCAGCAGCTTGACTGGTGAAACTGAAGCTTTCTTT. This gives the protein CASSLTGETEAFF.

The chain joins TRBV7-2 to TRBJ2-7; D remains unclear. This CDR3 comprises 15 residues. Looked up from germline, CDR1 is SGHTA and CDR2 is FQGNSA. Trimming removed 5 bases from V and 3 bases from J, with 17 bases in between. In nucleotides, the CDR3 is TGTGCCAGCAGCCCTCACTTTTCAAAGCACTACGAGCAGTACTTC. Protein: CASSPHFSKHYEQYF.

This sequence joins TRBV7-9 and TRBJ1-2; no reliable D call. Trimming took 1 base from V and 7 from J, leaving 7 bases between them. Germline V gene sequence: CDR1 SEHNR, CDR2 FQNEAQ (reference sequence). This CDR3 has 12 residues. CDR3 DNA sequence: TGTGCCAGCAGCTTAGATTTCGGTGGCTACACCTTC. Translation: CASSLDFGGYTF. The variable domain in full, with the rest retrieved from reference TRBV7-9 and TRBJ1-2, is DTGVSQNPRHKITKRGQNVTFRCDPISEHNRLYWYRQTLGQGPEFLTYFQNEAQLEKSRLLSDRFSAERPKGSFSTLEIQRTEQGDSAMYLCASSLDFGGYTFGSGTRLTVV.

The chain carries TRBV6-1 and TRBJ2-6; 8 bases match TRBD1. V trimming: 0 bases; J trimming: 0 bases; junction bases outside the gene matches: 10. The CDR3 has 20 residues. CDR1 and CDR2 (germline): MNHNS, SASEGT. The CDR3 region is CASSEATGAHHSSGANVLTF. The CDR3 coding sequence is TGTGCCAGCAGTGAAGCGACAGGGGCCCACCATAGCTCTGGGGCCAACGTCCTGACTTTC.

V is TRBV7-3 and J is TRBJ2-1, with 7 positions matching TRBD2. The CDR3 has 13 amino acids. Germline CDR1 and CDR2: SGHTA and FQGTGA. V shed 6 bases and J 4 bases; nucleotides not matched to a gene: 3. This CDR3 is CASSLSGYNEQFF. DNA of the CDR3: TGTGCCAGCAGTCTTAGCGGGTACAATGAGCAGTTCTTC. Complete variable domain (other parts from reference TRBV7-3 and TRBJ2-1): GAGVSQTPSNKVTEKGKYVELRCDPISGHTALYWYRQSLGQGPEFLIYFQGTGAADDSGLPNDRFFAVRPEGSVSTLKIQRTERGDSAVYLCASSLSGYNEQFFGPGTRLTVL.

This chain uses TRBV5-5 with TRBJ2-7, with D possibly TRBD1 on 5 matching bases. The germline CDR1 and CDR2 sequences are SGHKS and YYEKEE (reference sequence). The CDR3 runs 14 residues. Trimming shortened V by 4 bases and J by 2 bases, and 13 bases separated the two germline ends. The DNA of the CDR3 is TGTGCCAGCAGCCTAGACAGACAGACCTACGAGCAGTACTTC. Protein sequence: CASSLDRQTYEQYF.

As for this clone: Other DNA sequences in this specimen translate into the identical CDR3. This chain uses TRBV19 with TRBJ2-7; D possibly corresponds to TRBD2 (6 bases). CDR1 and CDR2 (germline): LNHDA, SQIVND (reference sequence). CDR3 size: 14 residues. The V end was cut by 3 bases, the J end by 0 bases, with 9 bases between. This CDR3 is CASSIGGSSYEQYF. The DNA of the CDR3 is TGTGCCAGTAGTATTGGGGGGAGCTCCTACGAGCAGTACTTC.

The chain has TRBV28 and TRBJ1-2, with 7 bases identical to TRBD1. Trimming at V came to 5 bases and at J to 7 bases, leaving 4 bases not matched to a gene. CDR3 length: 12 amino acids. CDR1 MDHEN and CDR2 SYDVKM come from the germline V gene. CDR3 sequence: CASSTGVVGYTF. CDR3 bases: TGTGCCAGCAGTACAGGGGTTGTTGGCTACACCTTC.

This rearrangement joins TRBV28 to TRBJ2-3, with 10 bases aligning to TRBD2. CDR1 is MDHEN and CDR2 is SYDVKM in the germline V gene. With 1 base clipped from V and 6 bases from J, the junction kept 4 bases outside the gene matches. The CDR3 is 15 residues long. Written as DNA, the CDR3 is TGTGCCAGCAGTTTATCCAGCGGGAGGGGGGATACGCAGTATTTT. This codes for CASSLSSGRGDTQYF.

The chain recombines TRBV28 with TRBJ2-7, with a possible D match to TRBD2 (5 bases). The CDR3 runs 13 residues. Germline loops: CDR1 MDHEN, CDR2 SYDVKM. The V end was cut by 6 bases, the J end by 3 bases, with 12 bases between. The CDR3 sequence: CASSPLEGYEQYF. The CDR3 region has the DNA TGTGCCAGCAGCCCCCTAGAGGGCTACGAGCAGTACTTC. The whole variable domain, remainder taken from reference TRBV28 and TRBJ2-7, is DVKVTQSSRYLVKRTGEKVFLECVQDMDHENMFWYRQDPGLGLRLIYFSYDVKMKEKGDIPEGYSVSREKKERFSLILESASTNQTSMYLCASSPLEGYEQYFGPGTRLTVT.

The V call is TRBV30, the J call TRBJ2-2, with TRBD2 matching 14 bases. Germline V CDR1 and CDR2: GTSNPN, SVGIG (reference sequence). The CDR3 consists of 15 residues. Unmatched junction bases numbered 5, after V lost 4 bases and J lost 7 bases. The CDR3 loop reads CAWTGLAGVVGELFF. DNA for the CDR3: TGTGCCTGGACGGGACTAGCGGGAGTAGTCGGGGAGCTGTTTTTT.

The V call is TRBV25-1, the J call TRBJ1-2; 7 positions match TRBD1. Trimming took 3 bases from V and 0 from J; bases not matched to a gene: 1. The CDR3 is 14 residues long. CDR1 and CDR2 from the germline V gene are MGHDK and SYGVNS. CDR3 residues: CASSDQGANYGYTF. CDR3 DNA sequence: TGTGCCAGCAGTGACCAGGGGGCTAACTATGGCTACACCTTC.